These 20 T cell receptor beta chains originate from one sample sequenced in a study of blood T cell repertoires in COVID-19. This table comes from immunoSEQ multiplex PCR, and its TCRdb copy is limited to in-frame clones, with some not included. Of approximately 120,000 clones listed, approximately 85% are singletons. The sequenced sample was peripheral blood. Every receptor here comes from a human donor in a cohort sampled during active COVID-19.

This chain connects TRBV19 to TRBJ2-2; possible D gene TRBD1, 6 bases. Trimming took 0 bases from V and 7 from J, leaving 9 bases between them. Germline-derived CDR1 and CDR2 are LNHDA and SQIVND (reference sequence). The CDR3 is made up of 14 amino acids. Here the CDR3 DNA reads TGTGCCAGTAGTATAGATCAGGGGAACGGGGAGCTGTTTTTT. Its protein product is CASSIDQGNGELFF.

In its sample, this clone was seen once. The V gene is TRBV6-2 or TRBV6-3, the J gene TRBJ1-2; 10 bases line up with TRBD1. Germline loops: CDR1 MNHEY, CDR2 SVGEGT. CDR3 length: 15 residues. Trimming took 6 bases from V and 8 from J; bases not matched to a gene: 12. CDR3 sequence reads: CASSRPTGTGVGYTF. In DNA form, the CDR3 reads TGTGCCAGCAGCCGCCCCACCGGGACAGGGGTCGGCTACACCTTC.

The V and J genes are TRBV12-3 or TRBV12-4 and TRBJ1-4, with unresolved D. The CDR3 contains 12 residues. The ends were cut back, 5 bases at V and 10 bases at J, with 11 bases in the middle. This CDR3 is CASSATGGKLFF. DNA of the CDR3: TGTGCCAGCAGTGCGACTGGCGGAAAACTGTTTTTT.

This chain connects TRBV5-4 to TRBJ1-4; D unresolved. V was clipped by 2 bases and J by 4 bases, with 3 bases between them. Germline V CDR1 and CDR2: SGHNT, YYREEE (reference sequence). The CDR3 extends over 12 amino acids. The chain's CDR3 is CASSLLNEKLFF. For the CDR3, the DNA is TGTGCCAGCAGCTTACTTAATGAAAAACTGTTTTTT.

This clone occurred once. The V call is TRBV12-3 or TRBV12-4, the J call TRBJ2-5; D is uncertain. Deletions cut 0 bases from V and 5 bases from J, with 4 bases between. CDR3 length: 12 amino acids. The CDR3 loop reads CASSLAEETQYF. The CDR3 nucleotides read TGTGCCAGCAGTTTAGCGGAGGAGACCCAGTACTTC.

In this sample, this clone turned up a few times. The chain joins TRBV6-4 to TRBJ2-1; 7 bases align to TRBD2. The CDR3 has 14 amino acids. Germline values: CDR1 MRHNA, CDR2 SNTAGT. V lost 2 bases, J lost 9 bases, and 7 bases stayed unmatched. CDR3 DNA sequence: TGTGCCAGCAGTGACAGCGGGACTAATTCTGAGCAGTTCTTC. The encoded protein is CASSDSGTNSEQFF.

CDR3 in amino acids: CASSFTGGGEAFF. In nucleotides, the CDR3 is TGCGCCAGCAGCTTCACAGGGGGCGGTGAAGCTTTCTTT. The chain carries TRBV5-1 and TRBJ1-1; 9 nucleotides agree with TRBD1. This CDR3 is built from 13 residues. Germline-derived CDR1 and CDR2 are SGHRS and YFSETQ. V was pared by 2 bases and J by 7 bases, with 3 bases of the junction left unmatched.

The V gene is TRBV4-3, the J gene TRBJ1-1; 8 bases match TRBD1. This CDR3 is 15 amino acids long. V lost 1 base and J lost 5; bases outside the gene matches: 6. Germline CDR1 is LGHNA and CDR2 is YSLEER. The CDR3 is CASSQVSGGRTEAFF. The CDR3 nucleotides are TGCGCCAGCAGCCAAGTATCAGGGGGCAGGACTGAAGCTTTCTTT.

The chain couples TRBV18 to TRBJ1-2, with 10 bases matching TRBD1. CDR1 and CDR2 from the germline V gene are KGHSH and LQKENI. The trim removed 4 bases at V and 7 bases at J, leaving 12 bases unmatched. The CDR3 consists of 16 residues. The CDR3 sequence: CASSQKTGGDGRGYTF. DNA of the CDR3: TGTGCCAGCTCACAAAAGACAGGGGGCGATGGTCGTGGCTACACCTTC.

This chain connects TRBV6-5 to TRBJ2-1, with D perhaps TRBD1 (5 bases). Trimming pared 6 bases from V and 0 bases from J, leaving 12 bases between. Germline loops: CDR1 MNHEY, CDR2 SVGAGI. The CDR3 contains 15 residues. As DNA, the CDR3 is TGTGCCAGCAGGCCAGGACATAACTCCTACAATGAGCAGTTCTTC. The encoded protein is CASRPGHNSYNEQFF.

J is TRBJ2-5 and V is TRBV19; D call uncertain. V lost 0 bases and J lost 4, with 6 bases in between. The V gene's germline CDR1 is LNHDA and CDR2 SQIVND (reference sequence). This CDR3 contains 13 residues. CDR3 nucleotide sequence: TGTGCCAGTAGTATAGAGGCTGGAGAGACCCAGTACTTC. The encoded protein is CASSIEAGETQYF.

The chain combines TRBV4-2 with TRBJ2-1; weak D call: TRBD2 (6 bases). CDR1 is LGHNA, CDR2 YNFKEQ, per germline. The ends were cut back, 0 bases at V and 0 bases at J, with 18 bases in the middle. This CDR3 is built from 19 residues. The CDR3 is CASSQDVSVGGNSYNEQFF. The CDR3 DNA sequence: TGTGCCAGCAGCCAAGATGTGTCGGTTGGCGGGAACTCCTACAATGAGCAGTTCTTC.

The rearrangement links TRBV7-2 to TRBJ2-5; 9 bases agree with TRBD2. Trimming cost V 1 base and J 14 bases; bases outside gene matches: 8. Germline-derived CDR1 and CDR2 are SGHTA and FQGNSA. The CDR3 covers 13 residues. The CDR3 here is CASSLGPTSGRYF. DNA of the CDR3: TGTGCCAGCAGCTTAGGACCGACTAGCGGCCGTTACTTC.

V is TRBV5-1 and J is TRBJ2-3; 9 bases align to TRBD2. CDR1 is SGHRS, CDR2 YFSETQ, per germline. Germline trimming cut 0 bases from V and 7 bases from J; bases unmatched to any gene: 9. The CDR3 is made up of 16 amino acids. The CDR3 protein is CASSLVPAGGRNTQYF. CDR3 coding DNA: TGCGCCAGCAGCTTGGTTCCCGCGGGGGGGCGCAATACGCAGTATTTT.

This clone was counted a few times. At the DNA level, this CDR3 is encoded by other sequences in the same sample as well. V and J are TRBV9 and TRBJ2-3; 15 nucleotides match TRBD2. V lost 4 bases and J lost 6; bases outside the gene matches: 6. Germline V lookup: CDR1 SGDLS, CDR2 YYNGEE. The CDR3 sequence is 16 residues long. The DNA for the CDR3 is TGTGCCAGCAGCACAGGGACTAGCGGGGGGCAGGATACGCAGTATTTT. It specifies CASSTGTSGGQDTQYF.

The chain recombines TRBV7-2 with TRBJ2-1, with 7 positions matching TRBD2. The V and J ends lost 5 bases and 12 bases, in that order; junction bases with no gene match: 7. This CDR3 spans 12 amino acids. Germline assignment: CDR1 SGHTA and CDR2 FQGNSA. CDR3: CASSGRGGRQFF. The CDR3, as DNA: TGTGCCAGCAGCGGTAGAGGCGGGAGGCAGTTCTTC.

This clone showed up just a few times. CDR3 protein: CASSLVLGGAQNEQYF. The CDR3 nucleotides are TGCGCCAGCAGCTTGGTGTTAGGGGGGGCTCAGAACGAGCAGTACTTC. The V and J genes are TRBV5-1 and TRBJ2-7; tentative D call: TRBD2 (7 bases). This CDR3 spans 16 amino acids. Trimming pared 0 bases from V and 5 bases from J, leaving 18 bases between. Per germline, CDR1 SGHRS and CDR2 YFSETQ.

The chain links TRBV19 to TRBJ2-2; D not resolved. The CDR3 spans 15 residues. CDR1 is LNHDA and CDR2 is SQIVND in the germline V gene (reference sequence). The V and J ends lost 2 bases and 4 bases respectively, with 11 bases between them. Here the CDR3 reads CASSIFSGTTGELFF. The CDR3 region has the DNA TGTGCCAGTAGTATATTCTCTGGCACCACCGGGGAGCTGTTTTTT.

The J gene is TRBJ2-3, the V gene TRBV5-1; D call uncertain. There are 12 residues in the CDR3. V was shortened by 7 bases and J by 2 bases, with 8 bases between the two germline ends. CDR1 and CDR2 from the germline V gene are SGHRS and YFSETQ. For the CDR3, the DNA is TGCGCCAGCGGCCAGAACACAGATACGCAGTATTTT. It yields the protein CASGQNTDTQYF.

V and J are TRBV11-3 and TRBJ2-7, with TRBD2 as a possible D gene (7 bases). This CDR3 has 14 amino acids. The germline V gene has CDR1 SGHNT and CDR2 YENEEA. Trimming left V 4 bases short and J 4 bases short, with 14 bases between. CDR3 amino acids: CASSSEGGWYEQYV. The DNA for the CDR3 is TGTGCCAGCAGCTCCGAGGGGGGGTGGTACGAGCAGTACGTC.